This paragraph reports one TCR beta chain. This sample is part of a study of shared clonotypes between healthy human individuals. Study-wide background: Three CD4 naive, three CD4 memory, two CD8 naive and one CD8 memory plate were used per donor.

Germline V gives CDR1 MDHEN, CDR2 SYDVKM. The germline V and J ends were trimmed by 10 bases and 1 base, with 16 bases remaining between them. This CDR3 contains 14 residues. Naive CD8 cells comprised CD45RO-negative, CCR7-positively selected cells, excluding terminally differentiated effector memory CD45RA+ cells. Several immunoSEQ 96-well plates shared each subset's DNA, each plate a replicate. Sequenced by immunoSEQ multiplex PCR; TCRdb stores in-frame clones only, minus some. The table has some 2.1 million clones, roughly 95% seen once. This chain connects TRBV28 to TRBJ1-1; perhaps TRBD1 as D (5 bases). This sequence originates from a man aged 18 to 29 in good health. The sequenced sample was naive CD8+ T cells sorted from blood. CDR3: CAMTPRGWNTEAFF. CDR3 nucleotides: TGTGCCATGACGCCCCGGGGGTGGAACACTGAAGCTTTCTTT.